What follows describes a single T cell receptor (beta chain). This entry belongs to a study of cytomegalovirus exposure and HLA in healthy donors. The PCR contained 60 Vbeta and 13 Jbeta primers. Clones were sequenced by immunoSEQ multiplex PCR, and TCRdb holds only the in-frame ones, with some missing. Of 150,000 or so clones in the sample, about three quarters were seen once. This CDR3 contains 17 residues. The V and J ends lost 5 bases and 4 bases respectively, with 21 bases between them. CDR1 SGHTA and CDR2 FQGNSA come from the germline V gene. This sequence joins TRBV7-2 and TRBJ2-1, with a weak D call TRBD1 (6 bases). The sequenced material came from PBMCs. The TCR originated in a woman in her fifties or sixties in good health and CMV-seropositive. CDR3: CASSPSGGVGGYNEQFF. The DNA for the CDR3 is TGTGCCAGCAGCCCGAGTGGGGGTGTAGGGGGTTACAATGAGCAGTTCTTC.